These T cell receptor beta chains were read from a single sample in a study of cytomegalovirus exposure and HLA in healthy donors. Sequencing was performed with immunoSEQ multiplex PCR; in TCRdb, only in-frame clones are kept and a portion is missing. The sample contains under 150,000 clones, 67% of which appear only once. Source material: PBMCs. These receptors originate from a man aged 18 to 30 in good health and CMV-seropositive. CDR3s include the opening cysteine and the closing phenylalanine or tryptophan. Fields, in order: V gene, clone size, D gene, J gene, CDR3 DNA, CDR3 protein. A D gene is named only where the DNA matches it firmly. Clone size is given for some rows only: seen once, a few or many times, or a class if the clone is expanded.

TRBV23-1	once	NA	TRBJ1-4	TGCGCCGGTCAGGGGTCTATGACTAATGAAAAACTGTTTTTT	CAGQGSMTNEKLFF
TRBV5-6	few	NA	TRBJ2-2	TGTGCCAGCAGCTTGGTCTCCGGGGAGCTGTTTTTT	CASSLVSGELFF
TRBV7-6	NA	NA	TRBJ2-3	TGTGCCAGCAGCTGGGGCGGTAGTACAGATACGCAGTATTTT	CASSWGGSTDTQYF
TRBV6-5	NA	NA	TRBJ2-7	TGTGCCAGCAGTTACTCGGGTCCCGCGGGGCAGTACTTC	CASSYSGPAGQYF
TRBV6-1	few	NA	TRBJ1-1	TGTGCCAGCACAACAGGGATTCTTGAAGCTTTCTTT	CASTTGILEAFF
TRBV10-1	NA	NA	TRBJ2-3	TGCGCCAGCAGTGAGGGTCCGGTGGGCACAGATACGCAGTATTTT	CASSEGPVGTDTQYF
TRBV20-1	NA	NA	TRBJ1-2	TGCACCACGGTCGGGGGCTACACCTTC	CTTVGGYTF
TRBV28	few	NA	TRBJ1-2	TGTGCCAGCAGTTCCTCCTCCAGGGTCTATGGCTACACCTTC	CASSSSSRVYGYTF
TRBV7-2	NA	TRBD2	TRBJ2-7	TGTGCCAGCAGCCTACCGGGACGAGCGGGAGACTGG	CASSLPGRAGDW
TRBV28	few	NA	TRBJ2-2	TGTGCCAGCAACGTAGGTGGCACACGGGGCACCGGGGAGCTGTTTTTT	CASNVGGTRGTGELFF
TRBV2	once	NA	TRBJ1-1	TGTGCCAGCAGAATTGGGACAGAAGCTTTCTTT	CASRIGTEAFF
TRBV11-2	NA	TRBD2	TRBJ2-5	TGTGCCAGCAGCCAGGCCGGAGCGGGGGTTTTCTTCGCGGAGACCCAGTACTTC	CASSQAGAGVFFAETQYF
TRBV6-6	NA	TRBD1	TRBJ2-7	TGTGCCAGCAGGATAGGGGGCAAGGTACTGGGCGAGCAGTACTTC	CASRIGGKVLGEQYF
TRBV19	NA	NA	TRBJ2-3	TGTGCCAGTACCCACCGCGGTTTGACCACAGATACGCAGTATTTT	CASTHRGLTTDTQYF
TRBV6-5	NA	NA	TRBJ2-3	TGTGCCAGCAGTTACTCGAGTAAGACAGATACGCAGTATTTT	CASSYSSKTDTQYF
TRBV18	NA	NA	TRBJ1-2	TGTGCCAGCTCACCAAGGACAGTGAACTATGGCTACACCTTC	CASSPRTVNYGYTF
TRBV27	NA	NA	TRBJ1-6	TGTGCCAGCAGTCCCGACAACTATAATTCACCCCTCCACTTT	CASSPDNYNSPLHF
TRBV7-9	NA	NA	TRBJ1-3	TGTGCCAGCAGCCAGGAAACCGGAAACACCATATATTTT	CASSQETGNTIYF
TRBV7-9	NA	NA	TRBJ2-7	TGTGCCAGCAGCTTTAGCGGAAAGGGGAGCGAGCAGTACTTC	CASSFSGKGSEQYF
TRBV5-1	NA	TRBD1	TRBJ2-3	TGCGCCAGCAGCCTTCGGGACAGCCGCACAGATACGCAGTATTTT	CASSLRDSRTDTQYF
TRBV11-2	NA	TRBD2	TRBJ2-7	TGTGCCAGCAGCCGTGGTCCGGGGGGATTATTTCCCGAGCAGTACTTC	CASSRGPGGLFPEQYF
TRBV28	NA	TRBD2	TRBJ2-5	TGTGCCAGCACTGAGCCTAGCGGGGTCCGCTCGGGGCAGTACTTC	CASTEPSGVRSGQYF
TRBV29-1	NA	TRBD1	TRBJ1-1	TGCAGCGCTGCCTACAGGGGGAAGAACACTGAAGCTTTCTTT	CSAAYRGKNTEAFF